The 32 T cell receptor beta chains reported below all come from one sample, sequenced in a study of post-analysis software for immune sequencing data (dated by TCRdb to about 2015). These receptors' targets are unknown. Library preparation was by PCR. TCRdb records Illumina HiSeq 2500 as the sequencer. To reduce PCR and sequencing biases, unique molecular identifiers were built into the TCR beta cDNA libraries. The public reads were run again by TCRdb, first through fastp at Q25 and then through MiXCR, and only productive beta chains were kept. Each entry is one CDR3 protein sequence, shown with its most common DNA and genes. The sample table records roughly 800,000 distinct CDR3 sequences; around 27% of these occur just once. The top ten clonotypes cover around 0.56% of the sample. General study outcomes and caveats: Significantly higher frequencies in patients than in controls were found for several TRBV segments, including TRBV5-6, TRBV5-1 and TRBV20-1.

The sample comprised blood. The receptors come from a girl under 18 with multiple sclerosis.

This clonotype was found a few times. V and J are TRBV6-1 and TRBJ1-1, with D hard to call. Per germline, CDR1 MNHNS and CDR2 SASEGT. V was shortened by 1 base and J by 9 bases, with 12 bases between the two germline ends. The CDR3 totals 13 residues. CDR3 loop: CASSEVGPVKAFF. For the CDR3, the DNA is TGTGCCAGCAGTGAAGTTGGACCCGTCAAAGCTTTCTTT.

The chain carries TRBV20-1 and TRBJ2-3, with TRBD2 matching 8 bases. CDR3 length: 16 residues. The germline CDR1 and CDR2 sequences are DFQATT and SNEGSKA (reference sequence). Trimming removed 1 base from V and 4 bases from J; junction bases left unmatched: 10. The CDR3 protein is CSARGGAAGAADTQYF. The DNA of the CDR3 is TGCAGTGCTAGAGGGGGGGCAGCGGGGGCGGCAGATACGCAGTATTTT.

This clonotype has only a few counts. It may be a read error: a sequence one base away is much more abundant. This chain joins TRBV7-2 and TRBJ2-3; unclear D gene. Germline assignment: CDR1 SGHTA and CDR2 FQGNSA. The CDR3 extends over 15 amino acids. CDR3 nucleotide sequence: TGTGCCAGCAGCGTAGCTCGCGTAAGCACAGATACGCAGTATTTT. Protein product: CASSVARVSTDTQYF.

This clonotype was detected a few times. This chain links TRBV25-1 with TRBJ2-7; TRBD1 is a possible D gene (6 bases). V dropped 3 bases and J dropped 3 bases, with 12 bases sitting between them. The CDR3 is 14 residues long. The germline V gene has CDR1 MGHDK and CDR2 SYGVNS. The CDR3 DNA reads TGTGCCAGCAGTGACCCGGGACAACTCTACGAGCAGTACTTC. Translated: CASSDPGQLYEQYF.

The rearrangement uses TRBV12-3 or TRBV12-4 and TRBJ2-7, with TRBD1 identical over 7 bases. The CDR3 is 15 residues long. Trimming removed 5 bases from V and 0 bases from J; junction bases left unmatched: 7. Here the CDR3 reads CASSEDRDSSYEQYF. CDR3 coding DNA: TGTGCCAGCAGTGAAGACCGGGACAGCTCCTACGAGCAGTACTTC.

This clonotype turned up a few times. Here the CDR3 reads CATQGGSYNEQFF. The CDR3 nucleotides are TGTGCCACCCAGGGGGGCTCCTACAATGAGCAGTTCTTC. V usage is TRBV7-9 and J usage is TRBJ2-1, with D possibly being TRBD1 (7 bases). Per the germline V gene, CDR1 is SEHNR and CDR2 is FQNEAQ (reference sequence). Trimming removed 10 bases at V and 0 bases at J, with 10 bases between. This CDR3 is 13 amino acids long.

This clonotype came up a few times. This rearrangement joins TRBV6-2 or TRBV6-3 to TRBJ2-2; D perhaps matches TRBD2 (6 bases). Per germline, CDR1 MNHEY and CDR2 SVGEGT. V lost 4 bases and J 6 bases, leaving 21 bases between the germline ends. The CDR3 has 17 residues. The CDR3 DNA sequence: TGTGCCAGCAGTTCTCGTCGGGACTCCGGCTCCCCCGGGGAGCTGTTTTTT. This sequence encodes CASSSRRDSGSPGELFF.

This clonotype has ten or more counts. This chain links TRBV6-4 with TRBJ2-1, with TRBD2 matching over 12 bases. This CDR3 spans 15 amino acids. CDR1 is MRHNA and CDR2 is SNTAGT in the germline V gene. J gave up 3 bases and V 5 bases, and 2 bases lay outside the gene matches. The CDR3 DNA sequence: TGTGCCAGCAGTAGGGGACTAGCGGGCTACAATGAGCAGTTCTTC. The encoded protein is CASSRGLAGYNEQFF.

This clonotype was counted a few times. The J gene is TRBJ1-4, the V gene TRBV6-5; D possibly corresponds to TRBD1 (5 bases). Trimming removed 2 bases at V and 4 bases at J, with 11 bases between. Germline V gene sequence: CDR1 MNHEY, CDR2 SVGAGI. The CDR3 is made up of 15 amino acids. The CDR3 is CASSYLRDGNEKLFF. For the CDR3, the DNA is TGTGCCAGCAGTTACCTCCGGGACGGTAATGAAAAACTGTTTTTT.

The J gene is TRBJ1-1, the V gene TRBV12-3 or TRBV12-4; possible D gene TRBD1, 5 bases. The CDR3 spans 13 residues. V dropped 5 bases and J dropped 7 bases, with 14 bases sitting between them. CDR3 nucleotides: TGTGCCAGCAGTAAAATTCTTCAGGGTGAAGCTTTCTTT. This sequence encodes CASSKILQGEAFF.

This chain links TRBV19 with TRBJ2-1, with unresolved D. This CDR3 is built from 14 residues. V lost 1 base and J lost 9, with 13 bases in between. Germline values: CDR1 LNHDA, CDR2 SQIVND (reference sequence). The CDR3 DNA sequence: TGTGCCAGTAGTATAGTACTCGGGTTCGGTGAGCAGTTCTTC. It encodes CASSIVLGFGEQFF.

The chain links TRBV7-2 to TRBJ2-3; D is possibly TRBD1 or TRBD2 (6 bases each). The V end lost 7 bases, the J end lost 6 bases, and 14 bases lay between the germline ends. CDR1 SGHTA and CDR2 FQGNSA come from the germline V gene. The CDR3 is made up of 13 amino acids. The DNA of the CDR3 is TGTGCCAGCACCCGGAGGGGGGAGGATACGCAGTATTTT. Amino acids: CASTRRGEDTQYF.

The rearrangement links TRBV7-9 to TRBJ1-4; D is undetermined. V dropped 5 bases and J dropped 8 bases, with 12 bases sitting between them. The CDR3 has 13 amino acids. Germline lookup yields CDR1 SEHNR and CDR2 FQNEAQ (reference sequence). For the CDR3, the DNA is TGTGCCAGCAGCCCAGCGGGTAGCGAAAAACTGTTTTTT. Amino acids: CASSPAGSEKLFF.

There are a few counts of this clonotype. V is TRBV4-3 and J is TRBJ2-7, with no clear D. Trimming took 4 bases from V and 2 from J, leaving 15 bases between them. This CDR3 has 15 amino acids. Germline CDR1 is LGHNA and CDR2 is YSLEER. CDR3 in amino acids: CASSRVSGGTYEQYF. DNA for the CDR3: TGCGCCAGCAGCCGCGTGTCAGGCGGAACCTACGAGCAGTACTTC.

On this clonotype: Given a much more abundant clone one base away, this may be a read error. This chain joins TRBV29-1 and TRBJ2-5, with D possibly TRBD2 on 6 matching bases. CDR1 and CDR2 (germline): SQVTM, ANQGSEA. CDR3 length: 15 amino acids. For the CDR3, the DNA is TGCGGCGTCGCACCTTTTGCGGGAAGGCAAGAGACCCAGTACTTC. Protein sequence: CGVAPFAGRQETQYF. Filled out from reference TRBV29-1 and TRBJ2-5, the complete variable domain reads SAVISQKPSRDICQRGTSLTIQCQVDSQVTMMFWYRQQPGQSLTLIATANQGSEATYESGFVIDKFPISRPNLTFSTLTVSNMSPEDSSIYLCGVAPFAGRQETQYFGPGTRLLVL.

This chain joins TRBV5-1 and TRBJ2-2; D possibly uses TRBD1 or TRBD2 (5 bases each). V gave up 0 bases and J gave up 4 bases, with 16 bases separating them. CDR1 and CDR2 (germline): SGHRS, YFSETQ. This CDR3 has 17 residues. The CDR3 bases are TGCGCCAGCAGCTTGGCCAGGACTGGGACGGTCACCGGGGAGCTGTTTTTT. Residues: CASSLARTGTVTGELFF.

This chain connects TRBV2 to TRBJ2-4, with no clear D. The CDR3 is 11 amino acids. Trimming shortened V by 4 bases and J by 13 bases, and 11 bases separated the two germline ends. Per germline, CDR1 SNHLY and CDR2 FYNNEI. CDR3 residues: CASSATWYQYF. CDR3 bases: TGTGCCAGCAGTGCTACCTGGTACCAGTACTTC.

This clonotype was detected ten times or more. The rearrangement links TRBV27 to TRBJ2-5; the D is unclear. Germline V lookup: CDR1 MNHEY, CDR2 SMNVEV (reference sequence). Deletions cut 4 bases from V and 13 bases from J, with 16 bases between. The CDR3 consists of 12 residues. The CDR3 protein is CASSSNLDRWYF. The CDR3 DNA is TGTGCCAGCAGTTCGAATTTGGACCGGTGGTACTTC.

V gene TRBV15 combines with J gene TRBJ2-1, with 7 bases lining up with TRBD2. V lost 1 base to trimming and J lost 4 bases; unmatched junction nucleotides: 13. Germline V gives CDR1 LNHNV, CDR2 YYDKDF (reference sequence). The CDR3 consists of 18 residues. In nucleotides, the CDR3 is TGTGCCACCAGCAGAGCGGGGGGTAGGGGAGCGAATTACAATGAGCAGTTCTTC. Encoded protein: CATSRAGGRGANYNEQFF.

This sequence joins TRBV19 and TRBJ1-1, with TRBD1 matching over 7 bases. Per germline, CDR1 LNHDA and CDR2 SQIVND (reference sequence). The CDR3 consists of 14 residues. The ends lost 5 bases at V and 5 bases at J; junction bases unmatched: 8. CDR3 sequence (DNA): TGTGCCAGTAGTTCACACAGGGGAGGGACTGAAGCTTTCTTT. This gives the protein CASSSHRGGTEAFF.

The J gene is TRBJ2-3, the V gene TRBV10-3; a weak D match, TRBD2 (5 bases). This CDR3 is built from 11 residues. Trimming removed 10 bases from V and 5 bases from J, with 10 bases in between. Germline loops: CDR1 ENHRY, CDR2 SYGVKD. This CDR3 is CATLAGDTQYF. CDR3 nucleotides: TGTGCCACCCTCGCGGGAGATACGCAGTATTTT.

On this clonotype: A much more abundant neighbour one base away suggests this may be a read error. This sequence joins TRBV4-3 and TRBJ2-1; perhaps TRBD2 as D (5 bases). The germline V and J ends were trimmed by 0 bases and 10 bases, with 10 bases remaining between them. The germline V gene encodes CDR1 LGHNA and CDR2 YSLEER. CDR3 length: 13 residues. This chain's CDR3 is CASSQDPGYEQFF. CDR3 nucleotide sequence: TGCGCCAGCAGCCAAGACCCGGGGTACGAGCAGTTCTTC.

A single count supports this clonotype. The chain links TRBV4-3 to TRBJ1-4; D is possibly TRBD1 (5 bases). The CDR3 consists of 18 residues. Germline V lookup: CDR1 LGHNA, CDR2 YSLEER. Trimming took off 0 bases at V and 6 bases at J, with 20 bases between the two ends. CDR3 region: CASSQDRAGISNDEKLFF. The CDR3, as DNA: TGCGCCAGCAGCCAAGATAGGGCAGGGATAAGTAATGATGAAAAACTGTTTTTT.

The chain joins TRBV5-1 to TRBJ1-6; D ambiguous. Trimming removed 5 bases at V and 0 bases at J, with 12 bases between. The length of the CDR3 is 16 residues. Germline CDR1 is SGHRS and CDR2 is YFSETQ. The CDR3 protein is CASSLTPRSYNSPLHF. Written as DNA, the CDR3 is TGCGCCAGCAGTCTGACCCCCCGCTCCTATAATTCACCCCTCCACTTT. Supplemented by reference TRBV5-1 and TRBJ1-6, the full variable domain reads KAGVTQTPRYLIKTRGQQVTLSCSPISGHRSVSWYQQTPGQGLQFLFEYFSETQRNKGNFPGRFSGRQFSNSRSEMNVSTLELGDSALYLCASSLTPRSYNSPLHFGNGTRLTVT.

This clonotype was detected ten times or more. The CDR3 nucleotides are TGCAGCATACGGGACGGTGGCAATCAGCCCCAGCATTTT. Encoded protein: CSIRDGGNQPQHF. The chain carries TRBV29-1 and TRBJ1-5; D is possibly TRBD1 (5 bases). Germline assignment: CDR1 SQVTM and CDR2 ANQGSEA. The germline V and J ends were trimmed by 8 bases and 2 bases, with 13 bases remaining between them. CDR3 length: 13 residues.

This chain uses TRBV20-1 with TRBJ2-6; D is undetermined. The germline gives CDR1 DFQATT, CDR2 SNEGSKA (reference sequence). Trimming stripped 0 bases from V and 0 bases from J, with 6 bases between. The CDR3 runs to 15 residues. The DNA for the CDR3 is TGCAGTGCTAGAGATGTGTTCTCTGGGGCCAACGTCCTGACTTTC. Encoded protein: CSARDVFSGANVLTF.

DNA of the CDR3: TGTGCCAGCAGCTTTCCGGGACAGAGGTTCTTC. It codes for CASSFPGQRFF. The rearrangement joins TRBV7-9 to TRBJ2-1, with TRBD1 identical over 7 bases. With V trimmed by 3 bases and J by 15 bases, 5 bases remained unmatched. There are 11 residues in the CDR3. The germline gives CDR1 SEHNR, CDR2 FQNEAQ (reference sequence).

J is TRBJ1-2 and V is TRBV7-2; perhaps TRBD1 as D (5 bases). Germline V gene data show CDR1 as SGHTA and CDR2 as FQGNSA. The length of the CDR3 is 14 residues. The germline V and J ends were trimmed by 2 bases and 2 bases, with 9 bases remaining between them. DNA for the CDR3: TGTGCCAGCAGCTTACGTCGGGGGAACTATGGCTACACCTTC. Amino acid sequence: CASSLRRGNYGYTF.

The V and J genes are TRBV4-3 and TRBJ1-5, with unresolved D. This CDR3 spans 13 amino acids. Germline V gene sequence: CDR1 LGHNA, CDR2 YSLEER. V lost 0 bases and J lost 7, with 7 bases in between. Written as DNA, the CDR3 is TGCGCCAGCAGCCAAGACTTTGGACAGCCCCAGCATTTT. Its protein is CASSQDFGQPQHF.

The chain is built from TRBV20-1 and TRBJ1-2; 7 bases align to TRBD1. The CDR3 spans 12 residues. V trimming: 6 bases; J trimming: 6 bases; junction bases outside the gene matches: 7. From germline, CDR1 is DFQATT and CDR2 SNEGSKA (reference sequence). The CDR3 loop reads CSANRGPDGYTF. The DNA of the CDR3 is TGCAGTGCGAACAGGGGTCCGGATGGCTACACCTTC.

This sequence joins TRBV28 and TRBJ2-4, with unresolved D. The CDR3 contains 15 residues. V was pared by 7 bases and J by 0 bases, with 13 bases between. Germline lookup yields CDR1 MDHEN and CDR2 SYDVKM. The CDR3 DNA is TGTGCCAGCACCATAGGTCGGTTAGCCAAAAACATTCAGTACTTC. Protein: CASTIGRLAKNIQYF.

The chain recombines TRBV4-1 with TRBJ1-2; D gene unclear. V gave up 0 bases and J gave up 8 bases, with 13 bases separating them. Germline V CDR1 and CDR2: MGHRA, YSYEKL. This CDR3 is 14 amino acids long. CDR3 coding DNA: TGCGCCAGCAGCCAAGATCTTGTGGGTAGAGGCTACACCTTC. Translation gives CASSQDLVGRGYTF.